This is a list of T cell receptor beta chains from one sample in a study of shared clonotypes between healthy human individuals. Generated by immunoSEQ multiplex PCR, the TCRdb table keeps only in-frame clones and is missing some. Of some 1.5 million clones listed, more than 95% are singletons. The sample comprised naive CD4+ T cells sorted from blood. Receptors originate from a young man in good health. Both conserved end residues are trimmed from each CDR3.

V: TRBV28; CDR3: ASNGVPNQPQH
V: TRBV5-1; CDR3: ASSLTWRSSTDTQY
V: TRBV25-1; CDR3: ASSFTGANVLT
V: TRBV28; CDR3: ASSFTRGLLGNQPQH
V: TRBV29-1; CDR3: SVDFPTGELF
V: TRBV19; CDR3: ASRQWRDTFNQPQH
V: TRBV19; CDR3: ASSNLMNTEAF
V: TRBV6-5; CDR3: ASSYFGGTGGYT
V: TRBV11-2; CDR3: ASSLVGWANVLT
V: TRBV27; CDR3: ASSLSKLAGVEEQY
V: TRBV7-8; CDR3: ASARTSGREQF
V: TRBV10-2; CDR3: ASSLAGESYEQY
V: TRBV7-8; CDR3: ASSKGRVSGANVLT
V: TRBV5-1; CDR3: ASGRDRPYNEQF
V: TRBV18; CDR3: ASSPPTPMGRADYGYT
V: TRBV6-1; CDR3: ASRNPGRANYGYT
V: TRBV29-1; CDR3: SVGGRQETQY
V: TRBV7-6; CDR3: ASSLDRKTYEQY
V: TRBV2; CDR3: ASSGDSTVGVGYT
V: TRBV10-3; CDR3: AITKPLLGSYNEQF
V: TRBV28; CDR3: ASTRLAGVNEQY
V: TRBV10-3; CDR3: AISGGLPSGTGELF
V: TRBV25-1; CDR3: ASSDSSGPTYEQY
V: TRBV18; CDR3: ASSPLFDHEQF
V: TRBV28; CDR3: ASRLGGANTGELF
V: TRBV28; CDR3: ASSLSIYYEQY
V: TRBV11-3; CDR3: ASSLDWGGPGTYEQY
V: TRBV9; CDR3: ASNRLATPTDTQY
V: TRBV5-3; CDR3: ARSTRTSVRSDTQY
V: TRBV6-1; CDR3: ASTLRSGVYEQY
V: TRBV7-9; CDR3: ASSPNGYEQF
V: TRBV7-8; CDR3: ASSLPRGLAGRHGELF
V: TRBV11-2; CDR3: ASSPRASGILGYEQY
V: TRBV9; CDR3: ASSRNPGQNTEAF
V: TRBV27; CDR3: ASSLSGQGIYGYT
V: TRBV18; CDR3: ASSPPGQGAYNEQF
V: TRBV6-6; CDR3: ASRRGQETQY
V: TRBV25-1; CDR3: ASSGTGTQY
V: TRBV6-5; CDR3: ASSYIKGQGNTEAF
V: TRBV18; CDR3: ASSPPANTEAF
V: TRBV9; CDR3: ASTLSGANVLT
V: TRBV4-1; CDR3: ASSQPRQGKYEQY